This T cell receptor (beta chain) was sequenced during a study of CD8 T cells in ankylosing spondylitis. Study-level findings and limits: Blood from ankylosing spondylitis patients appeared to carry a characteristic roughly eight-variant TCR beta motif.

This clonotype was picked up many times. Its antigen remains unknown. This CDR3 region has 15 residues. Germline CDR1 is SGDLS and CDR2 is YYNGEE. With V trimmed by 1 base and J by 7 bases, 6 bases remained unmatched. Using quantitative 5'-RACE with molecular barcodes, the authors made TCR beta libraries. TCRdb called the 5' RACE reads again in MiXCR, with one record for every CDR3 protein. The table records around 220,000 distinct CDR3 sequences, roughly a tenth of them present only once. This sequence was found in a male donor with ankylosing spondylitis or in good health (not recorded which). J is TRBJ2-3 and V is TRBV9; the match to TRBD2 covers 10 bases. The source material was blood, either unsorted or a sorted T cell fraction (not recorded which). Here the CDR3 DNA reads TGTGCCAGCAGCGTAAGGGCTAGCGGGGGAAATACGCAGTATTTT. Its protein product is CASSVRASGGNTQYF.